The text below deals with one T cell receptor (beta chain). Antigen unknown. TCRdb keeps only in-frame clones here, not all; method: immunoSEQ multiplex PCR. Found here are some 50,000 clones, about 88% of them singletons; the top ten hold about 1.5%. These data are taken from a study of OX40 agonist ivuxolimab in advanced cancers. For the study at large: The treatment was a fully human IgG2 OX40 agonist, ivuxolimab.

Findings and limits, study-wide: Mean expanded clone counts were higher in CD8+ than CD4+ T cells. At 0.1 to 3.0 mg/kg, CD4+ and CD8+ blood T cells expanded clonally by week 6.

The ends were cut back, 2 bases at V and 1 base at J, with 10 bases in the middle. In germline, CDR1 is MGHDK, CDR2 SYGVNS. CDR3 length: 15 amino acids. The chain uses TRBV25-1 and TRBJ2-3; D gene ambiguous. This receptor was taken from an adult with an advanced solid tumor such as melanoma, head and neck, liver or kidney cancer. Sequencing was performed on CD4+ or CD8+ T cells sorted from blood, taken in a trial of the OX40 agonist ivuxolimab. The CDR3 DNA reads TGTGCCAGCAGTGAAGCAGGCCCGCGCACAGATACGCAGTATTTT. Its translation: CASSEAGPRTDTQYF.